This TCR beta chain was captured in a study of blood T cell repertoires in COVID-19 (dated by TCRdb to between 2020 and 2021). The study in broad terms: Samples covering the acute and convalescent phases of COVID-19 were provided by collaborators in the United States, Italy and Spain. The material from the prospective study consisted of cDNA or gDNA derived from T cells, B-cell-depleted T cells, or PBMCs. Samples were obtained from the ongoing ImmuneRACE study (first 160 participants) and from 950 to 1,500 subjects provided by 6 global collaborators. Where available, HLA class I and class II types were obtained from metadata supplied by the sample provider rather than from assay-based typing. Deeply sampled blood TCRbeta repertoires from subjects exposed to, actively infected with, or recovered from COVID-19 were included in the dataset. A freely available public database, intended as a resource for researchers studying the immune response to SARS-CoV-2, is where the repertoires were released. Sample metadata almost always included a de-identified subject ID, COVID-19 status, age in years and sex.

The table lists this clone with a count of one. The antigen this receptor binds is unknown. It has no much larger one-base neighbor in the sample; base qualities were not kept. The CDR3 runs 12 amino acids, cysteine and phenylalanine included. Of all the DNA, just the CDR3 is kept, 36 bases in frame from base 1. Looking up the germline V gene yields CDR1 SGHTA and CDR2 FQGNSA. The junction shows trimming of 5 bases on V and 7 bases on J, plus 9 bases between the germline ends. TCRbeta CDR3 regions were amplified from genomic DNA by means of the immunoSEQ Assay, a bias-controlled multiplex PCR. For the original study's pipeline: Within the assay, amplification of reference gene primers was used to estimate how many nucleated cells each sample contained. Sequence reads were collapsed and filtered to measure the absolute abundance of every unique TCRbeta CDR3 rearrangement. For each sample, productive Simpson clonality was calculated by taking the square root of Simpson's diversity index across productive rearrangements. TCRdb holds this immuneACCESS table with in-frame rearrangements only. Some clones are missing; in checked studies, unresolved V genes explain under half, and the rest has no known cause. V, J and clone size were drawn from that table, and D and trimming were deduced from the DNA. Present in this sample are hundreds of thousands of clones, 70% to 90% of which were seen just once. Over 1% of the sample rests with the top ten.

Collaborating institutions collected whole blood in K2EDTA tubes following their own protocols. For TCRbeta analysis, collaborators shipped samples in one of three forms: frozen whole blood, isolated PBMCs, or DNA extracted from either of those sample types. The investigation overall reported the following: How much clinical and demographic metadata was included differed by source and by participant, and the metadata was provided uncurated.

The chain is assembled from TRBV7-2 and TRBJ2-1; the D gene assignment is ambiguous. The source of this sequence is a man aged 65 to 79 with acute or convalescent COVID-19. The sequencing input was peripheral blood. The DNA is TGTGCCAGCAGCCAACTTATTAATGAGCAGTTCTTC. Its product reads: CASSQLINEQFF.